The 19 T cell receptor beta chains listed next were all sequenced from one sample in a study of Ad26.COV2.S vaccination and SARS-CoV-2 variants. Treatment: roughly 19 received Ad26.COV2.S at low or high dose, single or two shots; about 5 received placebo; per-sample allocation not given. All samples were drawn on day 63, counting from the first vaccine or placebo injection. Only in-frame clones appear in the TCRdb table, and some are missing; sequencing was by immunoSEQ multiplex PCR. The sample yields approximately 340,000 clones, about 85% seen once. Sequenced material: peripheral blood, taken in a trial of Ad26.COV2.S vaccine versus placebo. Receptors were obtained from a person between 18 and 65 years old who received the Ad26.COV2.S COVID-19 vaccine or a placebo.

The chain combines TRBV24-1 with TRBJ2-3, with D maybe TRBD1 (6 bases). The CDR3 sequence is 15 residues long. CDR1 KGHDR and CDR2 SFDVKD come from the germline V gene. Between the trimmed V and J ends, which lost 2 bases and 2 bases, there was a span of 10 bases. The CDR3 DNA is TGTGCCACCAGTGATTACAGGGACCCCACAGATACGCAGTATTTT. It specifies CATSDYRDPTDTQYF.

The chain links TRBV5-6 to TRBJ2-2; D unclear. There are 15 residues in the CDR3. V was pared by 1 base and J by 0 bases, with 7 bases between. Per germline, CDR1 SGHDT and CDR2 YYEEEE. The CDR3 nucleotides are TGTGCCAGCAGCTTGCTCTTCTCGAACACCGGGGAGCTGTTTTTT. It specifies CASSLLFSNTGELFF.

This clone has more than one count but fewer than ten. The rearrangement links TRBV10-3 to TRBJ2-2, with 9 bases that match TRBD1. Trimming removed 5 bases from V and 5 bases from J; junction bases left unmatched: 3. This CDR3 spans 14 amino acids. Looked up from germline, CDR1 is ENHRY and CDR2 is SYGVKD. This CDR3 reads CAISTGGATGELFF. CDR3 sequence (DNA): TGTGCCATCAGTACAGGGGGCGCAACCGGGGAGCTGTTTTTT.

The rearrangement links TRBV6-5 to TRBJ1-1; TRBD1 might be the D (6 bases). This CDR3 is built from 15 residues. Germline CDR1 is MNHEY and CDR2 is SVGAGI. V was trimmed by 2 bases and J by 1 base, leaving 11 bases between them. This CDR3 reads CASSYGPTGNTEAFF. The CDR3 DNA is TGTGCCAGCAGTTACGGACCGACAGGGAACACTGAAGCTTTCTTT.

The chain carries TRBV10-3 and TRBJ1-1, with 7 nucleotides matching TRBD1. CDR1 ENHRY and CDR2 SYGVKD come from the germline V gene. The CDR3 spans 13 residues. Trimming cost V 10 bases and J 0 bases; bases outside gene matches: 5. CDR3 protein: CATLRGVNTEAFF. For the CDR3, the DNA is TGTGCCACCCTCAGGGGGGTGAACACTGAAGCTTTCTTT.

The rearrangement joins TRBV11-2 to TRBJ2-7; D gene unclear. V was cut by 1 base and J by 2 bases, with 9 bases left in between. CDR1 is SGHAT and CDR2 is FQNNGV in the germline V gene. The CDR3 has 14 residues. The CDR3 DNA follows: TGTGCCAGCAGCTTAGTTGGTGCAACCTACGAGCAGTACTTC. The encoded protein is CASSLVGATYEQYF.

This clone was found once. The chain joins TRBV4-3 to TRBJ2-3; D may be TRBD1 (6 bases). With 2 bases removed from V and 6 bases from J, the gap between germline ends came to 12 bases. CDR1 is LGHNA, CDR2 YSLEER, per germline. CDR3 length: 14 residues. Here the CDR3 reads CASSQQTGFDTQYF. Written as DNA, the CDR3 is TGCGCCAGCAGCCAACAAACAGGGTTCGATACGCAGTATTTT.

The chain recombines TRBV5-1 with TRBJ2-3, with TRBD1 matching 9 bases. The J segment lost 6 bases and the V segment lost 4 bases, leaving 3 bases of the junction unmatched. The CDR3 spans 13 residues. Germline V gene sequence: CDR1 SGHRS, CDR2 YFSETQ. This chain's CDR3 is CASSLGQGDTQYF. DNA for the CDR3: TGCGCCAGCAGCCTAGGACAGGGGGATACGCAGTATTTT.

The chain combines TRBV6-2 or TRBV6-3 with TRBJ1-5, with TRBD1 matching over 9 bases. The V segment lost 5 bases and the J segment 5 bases; nucleotides outside the gene matches: 4. CDR1 is MNHEY and CDR2 is SVGEGT in the germline V gene. This CDR3 contains 14 residues. The CDR3: CASSTRDRDQPQHF. DNA of the CDR3: TGTGCCAGCAGTACCCGGGACAGGGATCAGCCCCAGCATTTT.

The V and J genes are TRBV15 and TRBJ2-7; TRBD2 matches 9 bases. With V trimmed by 1 base and J by 2 bases, 6 bases remained unmatched. This CDR3 is built from 16 residues. CDR1 LNHNV and CDR2 YYDKDF come from the germline V gene (reference sequence). CDR3: CATSRGPSGTAYEQYF. DNA for the CDR3: TGTGCCACCAGCAGAGGACCTAGCGGGACAGCCTACGAGCAGTACTTC.

About this clone: Additional DNA sequences in this sample encode the identical CDR3. For the CDR3, the DNA is TGCGCCAGCAGCAAAGGGCAGATCCAAGAGACCCAGTACTTC. Translation gives CASSKGQIQETQYF. The chain combines TRBV5-1 with TRBJ2-5; no firm D call. V lost 4 bases to trimming and J lost 1 base, with 11 bases between them. The CDR3 totals 14 residues. Per germline, CDR1 SGHRS and CDR2 YFSETQ.

The sample holds many counts of this clone. The chain has TRBV6-1 and TRBJ1-2; D gene ambiguous. This CDR3 has 16 amino acids. The germline CDR1 and CDR2 sequences are MNHNS and SASEGT. V lost 0 bases to trimming and J lost 2 bases, with 13 bases between them. This chain's CDR3 is CASSEAVYGENYGYTF. The CDR3 nucleotides are TGTGCCAGCAGTGAAGCGGTCTATGGGGAGAACTATGGCTACACCTTC.

The rearrangement uses TRBV28 and TRBJ2-5; unclear D gene. V was shortened by 7 bases and J by 5 bases, with 23 bases between the two germline ends. CDR1 and CDR2 from the germline V gene are MDHEN and SYDVKM. This CDR3 comprises 16 residues. The DNA for the CDR3 is TGTGCCAGCACCACGGCCAAGGAAAGGGTAGGGGAGACCCAGTACTTC. Amino acids: CASTTAKERVGETQYF.

The chain has TRBV6-5 and TRBJ2-5; TRBD1 matches 7 bases. This CDR3 is built from 13 residues. V was pared by 6 bases and J by 8 bases, with 9 bases of the junction left unmatched. CDR1 MNHEY and CDR2 SVGAGI come from the germline V gene. The CDR3 DNA follows: TGTGCCAGCAGGACTGAGGACAGGTTAACCCAGTACTTC. It translates to CASRTEDRLTQYF.

The chain couples TRBV7-9 to TRBJ2-7; TRBD1 agrees at 11 bases. The CDR3 spans 14 residues. Germline V CDR1 and CDR2: SEHNR, FQNEAQ (reference sequence). V was clipped by 5 bases and J by 7 bases; unmatched bases: 7. The DNA for the CDR3 is TGTGCCAGCAGCAAGGGACAGGGGGTGAGGGAGCAGTACTTC. Translation: CASSKGQGVREQYF.

The rearrangement links TRBV6-1 to TRBJ2-7; D gene ambiguous. This CDR3 contains 15 residues. Germline-derived CDR1 and CDR2 are MNHNS and SASEGT. V lost 0 bases, J lost 5 bases, and 14 bases lay in between. CDR3 sequence: CASSEALGWGNEQYF. The CDR3 coding sequence is TGTGCCAGCAGTGAAGCTCTAGGGTGGGGTAACGAGCAGTACTTC.

This CDR3 reads CASSQWTSHNEQFF. The CDR3 nucleotides are TGCGCCAGCAGCCAATGGACTAGCCACAATGAGCAGTTCTTC. The chain recombines TRBV4-3 with TRBJ2-1; 8 bases map to TRBD2. Trimming took 2 bases from V and 5 from J; bases not matched to a gene: 2. The CDR3 covers 14 residues. Germline CDR1 is LGHNA and CDR2 is YSLEER.

The V gene is TRBV7-2, the J gene TRBJ2-3; either TRBD1 or TRBD2 may fit D (6 bases each). The CDR3 sequence is 14 residues long. V was clipped by 4 bases and J by 5 bases, with 13 bases between them. Per the germline V gene, CDR1 is SGHTA and CDR2 is FQGNSA. This chain's CDR3 is CASSSSQGGDTQYF. The CDR3 nucleotides read TGTGCCAGCAGCTCCTCACAGGGAGGAGATACGCAGTATTTT.

The V call is TRBV7-6, the J call TRBJ2-3, with TRBD2 matching over 9 bases. Germline-derived CDR1 and CDR2 are SGHVS and FNYEAQ. This CDR3 is built from 16 residues. The ends lost 2 bases at V and 3 bases at J; junction bases unmatched: 6. The CDR3 region is CASSLKTSGFTDTQYF. DNA for the CDR3: TGTGCCAGCAGCTTAAAGACTAGCGGATTTACAGATACGCAGTATTTT.